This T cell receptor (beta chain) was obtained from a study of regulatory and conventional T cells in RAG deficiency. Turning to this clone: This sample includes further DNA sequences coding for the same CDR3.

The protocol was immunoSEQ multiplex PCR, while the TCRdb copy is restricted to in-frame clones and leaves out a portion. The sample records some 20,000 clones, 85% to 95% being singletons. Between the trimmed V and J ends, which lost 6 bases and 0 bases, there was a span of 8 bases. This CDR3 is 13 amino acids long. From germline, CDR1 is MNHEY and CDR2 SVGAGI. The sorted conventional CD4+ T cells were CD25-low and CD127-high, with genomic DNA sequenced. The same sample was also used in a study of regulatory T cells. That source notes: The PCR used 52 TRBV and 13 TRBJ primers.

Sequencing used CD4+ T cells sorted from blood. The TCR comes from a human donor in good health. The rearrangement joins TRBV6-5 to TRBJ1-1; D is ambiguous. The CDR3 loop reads CASSPTLNTEAFF. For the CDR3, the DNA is TGTGCCAGCAGCCCTACACTGAACACTGAAGCTTTCTTT.